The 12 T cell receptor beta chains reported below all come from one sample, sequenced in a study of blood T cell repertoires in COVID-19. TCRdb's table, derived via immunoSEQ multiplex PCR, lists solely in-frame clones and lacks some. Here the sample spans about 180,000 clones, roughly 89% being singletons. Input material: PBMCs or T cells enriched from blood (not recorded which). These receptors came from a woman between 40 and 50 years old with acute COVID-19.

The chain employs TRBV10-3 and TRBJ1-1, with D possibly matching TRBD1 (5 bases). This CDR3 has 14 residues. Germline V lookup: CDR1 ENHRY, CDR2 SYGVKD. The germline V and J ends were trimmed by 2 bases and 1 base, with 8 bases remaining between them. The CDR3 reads CAISEGGGNTEAFF. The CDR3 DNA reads TGTGCCATCAGTGAGGGGGGAGGGAACACTGAAGCTTTCTTT.

The CDR3 loop reads CASSLAPGGSYNEQFF. CDR3 in DNA: TGTGCCAGCAGCTTAGCGCCCGGCGGGAGCTACAATGAGCAGTTCTTC. This chain joins TRBV7-9 and TRBJ2-1, with 7 bases identical to TRBD2. Germline CDR1 is SEHNR and CDR2 is FQNEAQ (reference sequence). V lost 0 bases to trimming and J lost 3 bases; unmatched junction nucleotides: 5. The CDR3 runs to 16 residues.

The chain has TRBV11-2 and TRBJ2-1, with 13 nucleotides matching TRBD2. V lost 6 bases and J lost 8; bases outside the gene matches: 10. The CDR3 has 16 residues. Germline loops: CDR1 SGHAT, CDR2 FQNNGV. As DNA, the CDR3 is TGTGCCAGCAGGACCACGGGACTAGCGGGGAGGTATGAGCAGTTCTTC. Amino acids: CASRTTGLAGRYEQFF.

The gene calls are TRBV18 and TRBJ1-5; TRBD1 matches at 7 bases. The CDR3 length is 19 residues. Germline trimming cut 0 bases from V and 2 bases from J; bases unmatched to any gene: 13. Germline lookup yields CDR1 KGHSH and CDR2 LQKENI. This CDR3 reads CASSPPARGLFIGNQPQHF. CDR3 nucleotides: TGTGCCAGCTCACCACCGGCCAGGGGGTTGTTTATCGGCAATCAGCCCCAGCATTTT.

The CDR3 DNA reads TGTGCCAGCAGTTCACCGGGACAGGGTAGGCACGAGCAGTACTTC. It translates to CASSSPGQGRHEQYF. This chain uses TRBV6-5 with TRBJ2-7; 9 bases agree with TRBD1. CDR1 MNHEY and CDR2 SVGAGI come from the germline V gene. This CDR3 contains 15 residues. V dropped 4 bases and J dropped 5; count of bases not matched to a gene: 9.

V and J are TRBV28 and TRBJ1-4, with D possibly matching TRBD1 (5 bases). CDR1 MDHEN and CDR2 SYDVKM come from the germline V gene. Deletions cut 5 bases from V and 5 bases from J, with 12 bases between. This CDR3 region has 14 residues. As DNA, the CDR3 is TGTGCCAGCAGTGCTACAGGTGGGAATGAAAAACTGTTTTTT. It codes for CASSATGGNEKLFF. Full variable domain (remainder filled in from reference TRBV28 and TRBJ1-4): DVKVTQSSRYLVKRTGEKVFLECVQDMDHENMFWYRQDPGLGLRLIYFSYDVKMKEKGDIPEGYSVSREKKERFSLILESASTNQTSMYLCASSATGGNEKLFFGSGTQLSVL.

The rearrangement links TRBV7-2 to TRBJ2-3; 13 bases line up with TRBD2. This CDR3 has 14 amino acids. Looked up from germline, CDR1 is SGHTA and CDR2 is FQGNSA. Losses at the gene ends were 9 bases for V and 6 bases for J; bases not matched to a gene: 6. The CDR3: CASRLAGGLDTQYF. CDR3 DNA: TGTGCCAGTCGACTAGCGGGGGGTTTGGATACGCAGTATTTT.

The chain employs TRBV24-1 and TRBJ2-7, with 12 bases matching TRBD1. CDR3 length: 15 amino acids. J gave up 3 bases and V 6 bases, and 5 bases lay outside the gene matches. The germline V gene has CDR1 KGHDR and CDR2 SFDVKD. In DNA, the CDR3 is TGTGCCACCAGTACTGGGGACAGGGGGCTCTACGAGCAGTACTTC. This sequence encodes CATSTGDRGLYEQYF.

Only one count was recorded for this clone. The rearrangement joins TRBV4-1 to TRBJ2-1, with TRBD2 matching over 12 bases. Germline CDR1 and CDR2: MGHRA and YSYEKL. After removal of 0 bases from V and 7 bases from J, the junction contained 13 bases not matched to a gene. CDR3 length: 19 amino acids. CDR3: CASSQDKLAGGPTKNEQFF. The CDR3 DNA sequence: TGCGCCAGCAGCCAAGATAAACTAGCGGGAGGACCCACAAAGAATGAGCAGTTCTTC.

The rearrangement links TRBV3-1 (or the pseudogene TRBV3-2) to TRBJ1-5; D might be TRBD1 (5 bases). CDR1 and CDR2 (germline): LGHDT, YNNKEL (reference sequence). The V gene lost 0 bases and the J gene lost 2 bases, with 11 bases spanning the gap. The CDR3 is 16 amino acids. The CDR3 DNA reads TGTGCCAGCAGCCAAGATCTTCCGGGGGGCAATCAGCCCCAGCATTTT. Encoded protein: CASSQDLPGGNQPQHF.

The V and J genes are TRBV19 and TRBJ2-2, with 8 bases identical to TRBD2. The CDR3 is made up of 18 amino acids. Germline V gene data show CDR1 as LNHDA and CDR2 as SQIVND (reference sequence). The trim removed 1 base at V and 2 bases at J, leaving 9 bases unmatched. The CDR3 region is CASSIGVAGLKNTGELFF. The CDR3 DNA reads TGTGCCAGTAGTATAGGGGTAGCGGGACTCAAAAACACCGGGGAGCTGTTTTTT.

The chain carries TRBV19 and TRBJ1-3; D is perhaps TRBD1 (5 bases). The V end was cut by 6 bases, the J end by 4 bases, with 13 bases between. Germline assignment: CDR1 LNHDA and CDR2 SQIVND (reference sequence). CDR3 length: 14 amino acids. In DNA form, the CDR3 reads TGTGCCAGTAGACAAGGAGGGGCCGGAAACACCATATATTTT. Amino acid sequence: CASRQGGAGNTIYF.